Presented here are 5 T cell receptor beta chains from one specimen sequenced in a study of OX40 agonist ivuxolimab in advanced cancers. The protocol was immunoSEQ multiplex PCR, while the TCRdb copy is restricted to in-frame clones and leaves out a portion. The data show 30,000 to 40,000 clones, 70% to 90% seen once. The sample consisted of CD4+ or CD8+ T cells sorted from blood, taken in a trial of the OX40 agonist ivuxolimab. These receptors originate from an adult with an advanced solid tumor such as melanoma, head and neck, liver or kidney cancer.

The gene calls are TRBV4-3 and TRBJ2-7, with TRBD2 matching 12 bases. Germline V gene data show CDR1 as LGHNA and CDR2 as YSLEER. The V segment lost 2 bases and the J segment 3 bases; nucleotides outside the gene matches: 11. CDR3 length: 18 amino acids. CDR3 sequence reads: CASSQSSGGALRFYEQYF. CDR3 nucleotides: TGCGCCAGCAGCCAATCTAGCGGGGGGGCCCTGCGATTCTACGAGCAGTACTTC.

This sequence joins TRBV27 and TRBJ2-1; tentatively, D is TRBD2 (5 bases). The V and J ends lost 6 bases and 2 bases respectively, with 8 bases between them. CDR1 MNHEY and CDR2 SMNVEV come from the germline V gene (reference sequence). CDR3 length equals 13 residues. The CDR3 sequence is CASRIGAYNEQFF. CDR3 nucleotide sequence: TGTGCCAGCAGGATCGGGGCCTACAATGAGCAGTTCTTC.

This clone has just a few counts. The chain joins TRBV4-3 to TRBJ2-7, with no clear D. Looked up from germline, CDR1 is LGHNA and CDR2 is YSLEER. Trimming took off 5 bases at V and 2 bases at J, with 10 bases between the two ends. The CDR3 has 13 amino acids. The CDR3 loop reads CASSLHSTYEQYF. DNA of the CDR3: TGCGCCAGCAGCTTGCATTCCACCTACGAGCAGTACTTC.

This chain uses TRBV9 with TRBJ2-1; D is possibly TRBD2 (7 bases). With 3 bases removed from V and 4 bases from J, the gap between germline ends came to 20 bases. The CDR3 is 17 amino acids. CDR1 is SGDLS, CDR2 YYNGEE, per germline. DNA for the CDR3: TGTGCCAGCAGCGGCGAGAATGAGGGGGGGATGTACAATGAGCAGTTCTTC. As protein: CASSGENEGGMYNEQFF. The entire variable domain, with the rest obtained from reference TRBV9 and TRBJ2-1, is as follows: DSGVTQTPKHLITATGQRVTLRCSPRSGDLSVYWYQQSLDQGLQFLIQYYNGEERAKGNILERFSAQQFPDLHSELNLSSLELGDSALYFCASSGENEGGMYNEQFFGPGTRLTVL.

The chain carries TRBV9 and TRBJ2-2; 9 bases are shared with TRBD2. The CDR3 contains 19 residues. The trim removed 0 bases at V and 0 bases at J, leaving 9 bases unmatched. Germline loops: CDR1 SGDLS, CDR2 YYNGEE. The chain's CDR3 is CASSVEEASGAPNTGELFF. The CDR3 DNA is TGTGCCAGCAGCGTAGAGGAGGCTAGCGGGGCACCGAACACCGGGGAGCTGTTTTTT.